This T cell receptor beta chain was sequenced during a study of long-term antiretroviral therapy in people with HIV. Study-wide points: Those clones which expanded before ART made up the dominant part of the repertoire at all time points. Information on adherence to ART, viral resistance or therapy changes was unavailable.

It was version v3.0 of the immunoSEQ assay that was run at survey level. Sequenced by immunoSEQ multiplex PCR; TCRdb stores in-frame clones only, minus some. This sample carries around 34,000 clones, roughly 80% of them seen once, and the ten largest clones take roughly 5%. The CDR3 runs to 19 residues. Germline V gene lookup returns CDR1 MGHRA and CDR2 YSYEKL. V was pared by 0 bases and J by 0 bases, with 10 bases of the junction left unmatched. This clone was counted once. Its antigen is currently unknown. From each donor, at least one pre-ART PBMC sample and at least two post-ART PBMC samples were obtained. The samples comprised about 0.85-11 million cryopreserved PBMC ahead of DNA extraction.

The sample consisted of unsorted PBMCs, taken 1.5 years after starting antiretroviral therapy. The chain has TRBV4-1 and TRBJ1-4; 7 positions agree with TRBD1. This receptor was identified in a man between 18 and 35 years old with HIV. CDR3 protein: CASSQEGPRGTATNEKLFF. The CDR3 DNA reads as TGCGCCAGCAGCCAAGAGGGGCCCAGGGGGACTGCAACTAATGAAAAACTGTTTTTT.